This T cell receptor beta chain came from a study of beta chain features in type 1 diabetes. Whole-study results and caveats: Across all four CD4+ subsets, people with type 1 diabetes showed modestly shorter TCRB CDR3s. Compared to healthy donors, patients appeared to have naive, central memory and Treg TCRB repertoires that were more alike. Patients and controls would be equally affected if PCR favored shorter templates.

In the case of this clone: What it binds is unknown.

Sequencing targeted expressed TCRB transcripts, as all isolated RNA had been reverse transcribed. TCRdb's table, derived via immunoSEQ multiplex PCR, lists solely in-frame clones and lacks some. The data show about 340,000 clones, around 9.7% seen once. V lost 1 base and J 2 bases, leaving 13 bases between the germline ends. CDR3 length equals 16 residues. Per the germline V gene, CDR1 is LGHNA and CDR2 is YSLEER. The gene calls are TRBV4-3 and TRBJ2-3; D remains ambiguous. Sequencing input: central memory CD4+ T cells from blood. The TCR was taken from a man aged 25 to 40 with type 1 diabetes. Here the CDR3 DNA reads TGCGCCAGCAGCCAAGCATCGGATGGCTACACAGATACGCAGTATTTT. Translated, it gives CASSQASDGYTDTQYF.